This TCR beta chain was recorded in a study of spatial heterogeneity in lung cancer. For the study at large: The donors comprised approximately 75 untreated early-stage non-small cell lung cancer patients. The study sequenced follow-up PBMC samples when they were available, at a median of roughly two years after resection.

Turning to this clonotype: Its matching antigen is unknown.

Germline CDR1 reads SQVTM; CDR2 reads ANQGSEA. V was clipped by 5 bases and J by 4 bases, with 14 bases between them. The CDR3 contains 13 residues. General study results and limits: Follow-up blood showed ubiquitous expanded tumor TCRs less than blood at resection did.

Time point here: blood at routine non-recurrence follow-up after resection. Sequencing covered unsorted whole RNA taken from tumor, nontumor lung or frozen PBMC. Using its own MiXCR run on the 5' RACE reads, TCRdb lists one record per CDR3 protein. The sample shows tens of thousands of distinct CDR3 sequences, roughly a fifth of them seen only once. The V gene is TRBV29-1, the J gene TRBJ2-5; a possible D gene is TRBD1 (6 bases). The sequence was collected from a male donor with early-stage non-small cell lung cancer. The input for sequencing was PBMCs, taken at follow-up. The CDR3, as DNA: TGCAGCGTTCGTATACAGGGTACAGAGACCCAGTACTTC. It codes for CSVRIQGTETQYF.